This entry lists 30 T cell receptor beta chains sequenced from one sample in a study of cytomegalovirus exposure and HLA in healthy donors. Vbeta (60) and Jbeta (13) primers were used in the PCR. Produced via immunoSEQ multiplex PCR; TCRdb's table is partial and in-frame only. Here the sample spans 150,000 or so clones, 65% to 80% being singletons. Sequences were obtained from PBMCs. These receptors came from a woman aged 40 to 50 in good health and CMV-seropositive.

V usage is TRBV19 and J usage is TRBJ2-3, with 7 bases that match TRBD1. CDR1 is LNHDA, CDR2 SQIVND, per germline (reference sequence). This CDR3 contains 17 residues. The ends lost 4 bases at V and 8 bases at J; junction bases unmatched: 18. CDR3 sequence: CASSRSRAGGPKATQYF. The CDR3 bases are TGTGCCAGTAGTAGGTCCCGGGCAGGGGGTCCGAAAGCTACGCAGTATTTT.

The chain has TRBV7-2 and TRBJ2-5; 10 bases line up with TRBD2. Germline V gene lookup returns CDR1 SGHTA and CDR2 FQGNSA. V shed 4 bases, J shed 6 bases, and the junction held 17 bases outside the gene matches. The CDR3 sequence is 18 residues long. The CDR3 region has the DNA TGTGCCAGCAGCTCCAGAGGGGAAGCGGGGGGGCCTTTGAAGACCCAGTACTTC. As protein: CASSSRGEAGGPLKTQYF.

The rearrangement uses TRBV11-2 and TRBJ2-1; 7 bases are a match to TRBD2. This CDR3 has 15 residues. CDR1 SGHAT and CDR2 FQNNGV come from the germline V gene. The trim removed 0 bases at V and 3 bases at J, leaving 2 bases unmatched. CDR3 DNA sequence: TGTGCCAGCAGCTTAGAGGGGACTAACTACAATGAGCAGTTCTTC. It yields the protein CASSLEGTNYNEQFF.

The chain carries TRBV28 and TRBJ1-2; D is ambiguous. In germline, CDR1 is MDHEN, CDR2 SYDVKM. The CDR3 is 12 residues long. Trimming removed 8 bases at V and 8 bases at J, with 15 bases between. The chain's CDR3 is CASCVTRAGYTF. The CDR3 DNA reads as TGTGCCAGCTGTGTAACTAGGGCGGGCTACACCTTC.

This clone was recorded once. The rearrangement joins TRBV6-5 to TRBJ2-1, with 8 bases aligning to TRBD2. The V gene's germline CDR1 is MNHEY and CDR2 SVGAGI. CDR3 length equals 16 residues. The V and J ends lost 0 bases and 2 bases, in that order; junction bases with no gene match: 3. The CDR3 region is CASSYSATSAYNEQFF. The CDR3 nucleotides read TGTGCCAGCAGTTACTCGGCGACTAGCGCCTACAATGAGCAGTTCTTC.

J is TRBJ2-7 and V is TRBV29-1; TRBD1 matches at 10 bases. Trimming removed 5 bases from V and 5 bases from J; junction bases left unmatched: 9. The CDR3 has 14 amino acids. CDR1 is SQVTM, CDR2 ANQGSEA, per germline. CDR3 residues: CSVSPTGGNNEQYF. In DNA, the CDR3 is TGCAGCGTTTCCCCGACAGGGGGCAACAACGAGCAGTACTTC.

CDR3 sequence (DNA): TGCGCCAGCAGCTCGGGACAGGGGCTCCCCACCTTC. As protein: CASSSGQGLPTF. The chain has TRBV5-1 and TRBJ1-2; 10 positions match TRBD1. The CDR3 runs to 12 residues. CDR1 and CDR2 (germline): SGHRS, YFSETQ. Germline trimming cut 3 bases from V and 13 bases from J; bases unmatched to any gene: 6.

The chain uses TRBV6-5 and TRBJ2-3; 12 bases are shared with TRBD1. This CDR3 region has 16 residues. Losses at the gene ends were 4 bases for V and 4 bases for J; bases not matched to a gene: 6. Germline CDR1 MNHEY, CDR2 SVGAGI. CDR3 protein: CASSSGQGAPPDTQYF. CDR3 nucleotides: TGTGCCAGCAGTTCGGGACAGGGGGCGCCTCCAGATACGCAGTATTTT.

The sample holds a few counts of this clone. J is TRBJ1-2 and V is TRBV7-3; perhaps TRBD1 as D (5 bases). The CDR3 loop spans 13 amino acids. Trimming took off 5 bases at V and 6 bases at J, with 13 bases between the two ends. Germline V gives CDR1 SGHTA, CDR2 FQGTGA. This CDR3 is CASSAGTSDGYTF. The DNA of the CDR3 is TGTGCCAGCAGCGCTGGGACTTCCGATGGCTACACCTTC.

In its sample, this clone was seen once. The chain carries TRBV6-1 and TRBJ2-5, with a tentative D call TRBD2 (6 bases). The length of the CDR3 is 13 residues. V was shortened by 2 bases and J by 5 bases, with 9 bases between the two germline ends. Per germline, CDR1 MNHNS and CDR2 SASEGT. The CDR3 DNA reads TGTGCCAGCAGTGAATGGGGGGTCGAGACCCAGTACTTC. This translates into CASSEWGVETQYF.

This clone has just a few counts. This chain uses TRBV2 with TRBJ2-7; D call uncertain. V was trimmed by 7 bases and J by 3 bases, leaving 13 bases between them. Germline CDR1 and CDR2: SNHLY and FYNNEI. The CDR3 is 13 residues long. The CDR3 nucleotides are TGTGCCAGCAAACTGGAAACGGGCTACGAGCAGTACTTC. It encodes CASKLETGYEQYF.

The CDR3 here is CASSPEGSHEQYF. CDR3 nucleotides: TGCGCCAGCAGCCCGGAGGGATCCCACGAGCAGTACTTC. The V and J genes are TRBV5-1 and TRBJ2-7; TRBD2 might be the D (6 bases). This CDR3 comprises 13 residues. Germline CDR1 and CDR2: SGHRS and YFSETQ. V was clipped by 4 bases and J by 5 bases, with 13 bases between them.

The chain is built from TRBV4-1 and TRBJ2-4; tentative D call: TRBD2 (5 bases). This CDR3 has 16 amino acids. V shed 1 base and J shed 9 bases, with 19 bases lying between them. Germline CDR1 is MGHRA and CDR2 is YSYEKL. The CDR3 sequence: CASSQVPGSSLAIQYF. The CDR3 region has the DNA TGCGCCAGCAGCCAAGTTCCGGGGTCCAGCCTGGCCATTCAGTACTTC.

In its sample, this clone was seen a few times. The CDR3 DNA reads as TGTGCCTGGAGTAAGTCCAGGGGCGTCTATGGCTACACCTTC. Its protein is CAWSKSRGVYGYTF. This chain uses TRBV30 with TRBJ1-2; D might be TRBD1 (6 bases). Germline CDR1 is GTSNPN and CDR2 is SVGIG (reference sequence). Trimming removed 2 bases at V and 4 bases at J, with 14 bases between. The CDR3 extends over 14 amino acids.

This clone was recorded only once. The chain recombines TRBV6-1 with TRBJ1-4, with D perhaps matching TRBD1 (6 bases). From germline, CDR1 is MNHNS and CDR2 SASEGT. The CDR3 runs to 14 residues. V was shortened by 7 bases and J by 7 bases, with 16 bases between the two germline ends. The CDR3 region is CASKQGVPSEKLFF. The CDR3 region has the DNA TGTGCCAGCAAACAGGGAGTTCCTAGTGAAAAACTGTTTTTT.

This clone was seen a single time. This chain connects TRBV19 to TRBJ2-5, with TRBD2 identical over 11 bases. CDR1 and CDR2 (germline): LNHDA, SQIVND (reference sequence). V shed 3 bases and J 7 bases; nucleotides not matched to a gene: 7. The CDR3 is 15 residues long. CDR3 region: CASSITSGGSGTQYF. The CDR3 DNA reads as TGTGCCAGTAGTATCACTAGCGGGGGCTCAGGGACCCAGTACTTC.

The chain uses TRBV12-5 and TRBJ2-7; D perhaps matches TRBD2 (6 bases). Between the trimmed V and J ends, which lost 5 bases and 0 bases, there was a span of 14 bases. In germline, CDR1 is LGHNT, CDR2 FRNRAP. The CDR3 spans 15 residues. This CDR3 is CASGVGGVSSYEQYF. The CDR3 region has the DNA TGTGCTAGTGGTGTTGGAGGGGTGAGCTCCTACGAGCAGTACTTC.

Notes on this clone: The germline gene is not matched at one end of the junction; a read error may be the cause. J is TRBJ2-6 and V is TRBV7-9; no firm D call. The CDR3 is 15 residues long. Germline CDR1 SEHNR, CDR2 FQNEAQ (reference sequence). The CDR3 DNA reads TGTTCCAGCAGCTTCGGGTACTCTGGGGCCAACGTCCTGACTTTC. Its translation is CSSSFGYSGANVLTF.

This clone has more than one count but fewer than ten. This chain's CDR3 is CSVDRGRRTEAFF. The CDR3 nucleotides read TGCAGCGTGGACAGGGGACGTCGAACTGAAGCTTTCTTT. V usage is TRBV29-1 and J usage is TRBJ1-1, with 9 bases matching TRBD1. This CDR3 contains 13 residues. Trimming removed 6 bases from V and 5 bases from J; junction bases left unmatched: 7. Germline assignment: CDR1 SQVTM and CDR2 ANQGSEA.

This clone was detected ten times or more. V and J are TRBV2 and TRBJ2-1, with D possibly matching TRBD1 (6 bases). This CDR3 has 18 amino acids. In germline, CDR1 is SNHLY, CDR2 FYNNEI. The V end was cut by 4 bases, the J end by 0 bases, with 19 bases between. CDR3 sequence: CASSVQGTFDSSYNEQFF. In nucleotides, the CDR3 is TGTGCCAGCAGTGTTCAGGGGACCTTTGACAGCTCCTACAATGAGCAGTTCTTC.

This sequence joins TRBV28 and TRBJ1-2; possibly TRBD1 for D (6 bases). The ends were cut back, 2 bases at V and 7 bases at J, with 11 bases in the middle. The CDR3 is made up of 13 amino acids. In germline, CDR1 is MDHEN, CDR2 SYDVKM. This chain's CDR3 is CASSLTGGLGYTF. As DNA, the CDR3 is TGTGCCAGCAGTTTAACGGGGGGCCTTGGCTACACCTTC.

The table lists this clone with a few counts. The chain is built from TRBV30 and TRBJ2-1, with TRBD1 matching over 8 bases. Germline lookup yields CDR1 GTSNPN and CDR2 SVGIG (reference sequence). CDR3 length: 13 amino acids. Unmatched junction bases numbered 5, after V lost 8 bases and J lost 2 bases. CDR3 DNA: TGTGCCCATTCAGGGGGCCCCTACAATGAGCAGTTCTTC. Amino acid sequence: CAHSGGPYNEQFF. The complete variable domain, with remaining parts taken from reference TRBV30 and TRBJ2-1, reads SQTIHQWPATLVQPVGSPLSLECTVEGTSNPNLYWYRQAAGRGLQLLFYSVGIGQISSEVPQNLSASRPQDRQFILSSKKLLLSDSGFYLCAHSGGPYNEQFFGPGTRLTVL.

The gene calls are TRBV30 and TRBJ2-7; 9 nucleotides agree with TRBD2. The V gene's germline CDR1 is GTSNPN and CDR2 SVGIG (reference sequence). Trimming took 3 bases from V and 0 from J; bases not matched to a gene: 6. The CDR3 extends over 15 amino acids. This CDR3 reads CAWRALAGLSYEQYF. The CDR3 region has the DNA TGTGCCTGGAGGGCACTAGCGGGCCTCTCCTACGAGCAGTACTTC.

The chain carries TRBV18 and TRBJ1-6, with unresolved D. The CDR3 covers 14 residues. Germline values: CDR1 KGHSH, CDR2 LQKENI. Trimming pared 5 bases from V and 5 bases from J, leaving 10 bases between. CDR3 sequence (DNA): TGTGCCAGCTCAGCCCGGGAACATAATTCACCCCTCCACTTT. This translates into CASSAREHNSPLHF. The full variable domain, completed using reference TRBV18 and TRBJ1-6, is NAGVMQNPRHLVRRRGQEARLRCSPMKGHSHVYWYRQLPEEGLKFMVYLQKENIIDESGMPKERFSAEFPKEGPSILRIQQVVRGDSAAYFCASSAREHNSPLHFGNGTRLTVT.

The sample holds a few counts of this clone. The rearrangement uses TRBV7-9 and TRBJ1-4, with 10 bases aligning to TRBD1. The CDR3 is made up of 15 amino acids. J gave up 8 bases and V 5 bases, and 8 bases lay outside the gene matches. Germline values: CDR1 SEHNR, CDR2 FQNEAQ (reference sequence). CDR3 in amino acids: CASSPPGQGKEKLFF. The CDR3 nucleotides read TGTGCCAGCAGCCCCCCGGGACAGGGGAAGGAAAAACTGTTTTTT.

Comments on this clone: At one end, the junction sequence differs from germline, possibly due to a read error. This chain uses TRBV15 with TRBJ2-6, with D possibly matching TRBD1 (5 bases). This CDR3 spans 15 amino acids. Germline V CDR1 and CDR2: LNHNV, YYDKDF (reference sequence). The DNA for the CDR3 is TGTGCCACCAGCAGAGAGACCTCTGGGGCCAACGGCCTGACTTTC. Amino acids: CATSRETSGANGLTF.

This sequence joins TRBV27 and TRBJ1-1; no firm D call. This CDR3 contains 13 residues. In germline, CDR1 is MNHEY, CDR2 SMNVEV (reference sequence). The ends were cut back, 5 bases at V and 1 base at J, with 8 bases in the middle. The DNA for the CDR3 is TGTGCCAGCAGTATAATGAGGAACACTGAAGCTTTCTTT. Translating it yields CASSIMRNTEAFF.

CDR3 residues: CASSPQGLETQYF. CDR3 nucleotides: TGCGCCAGCAGCCCCCAGGGCCTTGAGACCCAGTACTTC. The chain links TRBV5-1 to TRBJ2-5, with D maybe TRBD1 (5 bases). The CDR3 is 13 residues long. Trimming removed 4 bases from V and 5 bases from J, with 12 bases in between. The germline gives CDR1 SGHRS, CDR2 YFSETQ.

This rearrangement joins TRBV7-2 to TRBJ2-7, with D unresolved. The V end lost 1 base, the J end lost 0 bases, and 7 bases lay between the germline ends. This CDR3 comprises 14 residues. Germline loops: CDR1 SGHTA, CDR2 FQGNSA. CDR3 bases: TGTGCCAGCAGCTTAGATTTCAGCTCCTACGAGCAGTACTTC. It is translated as CASSLDFSSYEQYF.

The chain combines TRBV29-1 with TRBJ1-1, with D hard to call. V lost 4 bases and J lost 0, with 9 bases in between. CDR3 size: 13 residues. The germline V gene encodes CDR1 SQVTM and CDR2 ANQGSEA. The CDR3 region has the DNA TGCAGCGTTGGTATATCTGTGAACACTGAAGCTTTCTTT. Its translation: CSVGISVNTEAFF. Full variable domain (missing parts from reference TRBV29-1 and TRBJ1-1): SAVISQKPSRDICQRGTSLTIQCQVDSQVTMMFWYRQQPGQSLTLIATANQGSEATYESGFVIDKFPISRPNLTFSTLTVSNMSPEDSSIYLCSVGISVNTEAFFGQGTRLTVV.